This T cell receptor beta chain emerged from a study of control samples from healthy donors and cancer patients. V dropped 2 bases and J dropped 3 bases, with 8 bases sitting between them. Germline CDR1 reads MNHEY; CDR2 reads SMNVEV (reference sequence). The CDR3 totals 14 residues. The table came from immunoSEQ multiplex PCR; TCRdb's copy has only in-frame clones and leaves some out. The sample lists 160,000 or so clones, about 90% occurring once. The material sequenced was blood. This receptor was taken from a woman aged 30 to 39 in good health. This chain joins TRBV27 and TRBJ2-1; D unresolved. CDR3 in DNA: TGTGCCAGCAGTTTAAGGGTACGCTACAATGAGCAGTTCTTC. Translated, it gives CASSLRVRYNEQFF.